Detailed here is one T cell receptor beta chain. Germline loops: CDR1 KGHSH, CDR2 LQKENI. The V gene end was trimmed by 2 bases and the J gene end by 4 bases; junction bases not matched to a gene: 7. The CDR3 consists of 16 residues. Produced via immunoSEQ multiplex PCR; TCRdb's table is partial and in-frame only. The table has under 85,000 clones, roughly 96% seen once. The data were taken from a study of technical replicates of blood from several donors. J is TRBJ2-2 and V is TRBV18; TRBD1 aligns across 7 bases. The TCR originated in a human donor in good health. The specimen sequenced was T cells isolated from PBMCs. CDR3 region: CASSPVGQELTGELFF. DNA of the CDR3: TGTGCCAGCTCACCAGTAGGACAGGAGCTCACCGGGGAGCTGTTTTTT.